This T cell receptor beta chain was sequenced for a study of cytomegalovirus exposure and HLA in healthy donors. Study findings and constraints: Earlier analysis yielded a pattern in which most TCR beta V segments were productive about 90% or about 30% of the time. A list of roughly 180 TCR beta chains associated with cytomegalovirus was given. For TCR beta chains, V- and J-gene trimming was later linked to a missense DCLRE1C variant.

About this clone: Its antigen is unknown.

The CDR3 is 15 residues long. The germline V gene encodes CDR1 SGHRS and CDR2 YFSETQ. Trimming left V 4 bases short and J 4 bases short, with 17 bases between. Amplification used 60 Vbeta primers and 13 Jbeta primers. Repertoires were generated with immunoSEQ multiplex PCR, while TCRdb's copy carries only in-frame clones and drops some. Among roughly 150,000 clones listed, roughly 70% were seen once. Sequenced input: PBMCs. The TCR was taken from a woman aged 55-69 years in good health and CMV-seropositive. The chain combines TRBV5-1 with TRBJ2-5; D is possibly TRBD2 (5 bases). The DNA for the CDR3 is TGCGCCAGCAGCCAACATTTGAGGGATGGAGAGACCCAGTACTTC. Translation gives CASSQHLRDGETQYF. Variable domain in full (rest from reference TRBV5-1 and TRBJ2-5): KAGVTQTPRYLIKTRGQQVTLSCSPISGHRSVSWYQQTPGQGLQFLFEYFSETQRNKGNFPGRFSGRQFSNSRSEMNVSTLELGDSALYLCASSQHLRDGETQYFGPGTRLLVL.